One sample yielded the 21 T cell receptor beta chains listed below, sequenced in a study of response to subunit inactivated influenza vaccine (dated by TCRdb to 2017 to 2018). Receptor amplification or capture employed RT-PCR. The instrument was an Illumina HiSeq 2500. The public reads were run again by TCRdb, first through fastp at Q25 and then through MiXCR, and only productive beta chains were kept. Merged by CDR3 protein, the rows form single entries marked with the most common genes and DNA. The sample contains hundreds of thousands of distinct CDR3 sequences, about 25% of them found a single time. Clones ranked in the top ten supply under 2.5% of the sample. This material consisted of CD4+ T cells sorted from PBMCs, taken less than 6 days after vaccination. The receptors were sampled from a man aged 50 to 59 who received an inactivated influenza vaccine. Donor details come from another sample of the same person, matched by shared clones.

The V call is TRBV6-2 or TRBV6-3, the J call TRBJ1-5, with TRBD1 as a possible D gene (5 bases). The CDR3 has 17 residues. Germline values: CDR1 MNHEY, CDR2 SVGEGT. With 4 bases removed from V and 4 bases from J, the gap between germline ends came to 20 bases. DNA of the CDR3: TGTGCCAGCAGTTCCCCCCGCTTGAACAGGACGAATCAGCCCCAGCATTTT. Translating it yields CASSSPRLNRTNQPQHF.

The V gene is TRBV29-1, the J gene TRBJ1-2; D is perhaps TRBD1 (6 bases). CDR1 is SQVTM and CDR2 is ANQGSEA in the germline V gene. Trimming took 5 bases from V and 8 from J, leaving 12 bases between them. This CDR3 is 11 amino acids long. CDR3 bases: TGCAGCGTTTCGGCAGGGGACGGCTACACCTTC. This encodes CSVSAGDGYTF.

This sequence joins TRBV11-2 and TRBJ2-6; 8 nucleotides match TRBD1. V shed 4 bases, J shed 1 base, and the junction held 12 bases outside the gene matches. This CDR3 has 19 amino acids. Germline V CDR1 and CDR2: SGHAT, FQNNGV. The CDR3 nucleotides read TGTGCCAGCAGCTCTCTTGGGGACAGGCTCACTTCTGGGGCCAACGTCCTGACTTTC. It yields the protein CASSSLGDRLTSGANVLTF.

This clonotype has only a few counts. The chain combines TRBV18 with TRBJ1-5; possible D gene TRBD1, 5 bases. This CDR3 spans 14 amino acids. The V gene's germline CDR1 is KGHSH and CDR2 LQKENI. V was trimmed by 2 bases and J by 2 bases, leaving 7 bases between them. CDR3 region: CASSPWGGNQPQHF. The CDR3 nucleotides read TGTGCCAGCTCACCATGGGGGGGCAATCAGCCCCAGCATTTT.

The V call is TRBV7-2, the J call TRBJ2-1; 11 bases fit TRBD1. Per germline, CDR1 SGHTA and CDR2 FQGNSA. With 5 bases clipped from V and 8 bases from J, the junction kept 5 bases outside the gene matches. CDR3 size: 14 residues. CDR3 sequence: CASSGGTGGYEQFF. Here the CDR3 DNA reads TGTGCCAGCAGCGGCGGGACAGGGGGGTATGAGCAGTTCTTC.

In its sample, this clonotype was seen a few times. The chain links TRBV6-2 or TRBV6-3 to TRBJ2-6; D may match TRBD1 or TRBD2 (5 bases each). From germline, CDR1 is MNHEY and CDR2 SVGEGT. The CDR3 length is 13 residues. V was pared by 5 bases and J by 4 bases, with 6 bases between. The CDR3 reads CASSGTGANVLTF. The CDR3 DNA follows: TGTGCCAGCAGTGGGACCGGGGCCAACGTCCTGACTTTC.

The chain joins TRBV7-2 to TRBJ2-1, with unresolved D. Germline V gene sequence: CDR1 SGHTA, CDR2 FQGNSA. CDR3 length: 15 amino acids. Trimming cost V 2 bases and J 4 bases, with 12 bases left between them. The CDR3 DNA reads TGTGCCAGCAGCTTACGGCAGGCCTGGTACAATGAGCAGTTCTTC. Translated, it gives CASSLRQAWYNEQFF.

The V and J genes are TRBV12-3 or TRBV12-4 and TRBJ2-7; D not resolved. The CDR3 is made up of 13 amino acids. V was pared by 9 bases and J by 3 bases, with 15 bases between. In nucleotides, the CDR3 is TGTGCCAGTGGTACCTGGGATGACTACGAGCAGTACTTC. This encodes CASGTWDDYEQYF.

The V call is TRBV20-1, the J call TRBJ1-1, with TRBD1 matching over 7 bases. The V gene end was trimmed by 5 bases and the J gene end by 10 bases; junction bases not matched to a gene: 19. CDR1 DFQATT and CDR2 SNEGSKA come from the germline V gene (reference sequence). The CDR3 contains 15 residues. The CDR3 DNA reads as TGCAGTGCTCAAAAGACAGGGTCTCGGGGCAGTGGAGCTTTCTTT. The encoded protein is CSAQKTGSRGSGAFF.

This chain joins TRBV9 and TRBJ2-3; 7 bases fit TRBD2. The CDR3 is 16 residues long. The germline CDR1 and CDR2 sequences are SGDLS and YYNGEE. Trimming cost V 3 bases and J 6 bases; bases outside gene matches: 13. For the CDR3, the DNA is TGTGCCAGCAGCGGCCCCCGGGGGGTAGTAGGGGATACGCAGTATTTT. It specifies CASSGPRGVVGDTQYF.

This clonotype was counted between two and nine times. The chain is built from TRBV20-1 and TRBJ2-5; 8 bases map to TRBD1. CDR3 length: 14 amino acids. Germline V gives CDR1 DFQATT, CDR2 SNEGSKA (reference sequence). With 5 bases clipped from V and 3 bases from J, the junction kept 8 bases outside the gene matches. CDR3 amino acids: CSAPRTGREETQYF. DNA of the CDR3: TGCAGTGCTCCCCGGACAGGGCGCGAAGAGACCCAGTACTTC.

The chain couples TRBV24-1 to TRBJ1-2, with 7 nucleotides matching TRBD1. The ends lost 1 base at V and 7 bases at J; junction bases unmatched: 8. The CDR3 is made up of 15 amino acids. Looked up from germline, CDR1 is KGHDR and CDR2 is SFDVKD. The CDR3 DNA is TGTGCCACCAGTGATTTTACGACAGGGATGGGTGGCTACACCTTC. It encodes CATSDFTTGMGGYTF.

As DNA, the CDR3 is TGTGCCAGCTCACGTTATGCGGGTAGCTATGGCTACACCTTC. As protein: CASSRYAGSYGYTF. This chain joins TRBV18 and TRBJ1-2; D is unresolved. The CDR3 is 14 amino acids. V lost 4 bases and J lost 4, with 13 bases in between. CDR1 and CDR2 from the germline V gene are KGHSH and LQKENI.

The chain uses TRBV29-1 and TRBJ2-7, with D hard to call. Trimming took off 4 bases at V and 1 base at J, with 8 bases between the two ends. Germline values: CDR1 SQVTM, CDR2 ANQGSEA. The CDR3 has 12 residues. This chain's CDR3 is CSVGGRSYEQYF. CDR3 coding DNA: TGCAGCGTTGGAGGCAGATCCTACGAGCAGTACTTC.

In its sample, this clonotype was seen a few times. The J gene is TRBJ2-5, the V gene TRBV5-1; TRBD2 aligns across 8 bases. With V trimmed by 0 bases and J by 5 bases, 6 bases remained unmatched. CDR3 size: 15 residues. CDR1 and CDR2 from the germline V gene are SGHRS and YFSETQ. Here the CDR3 DNA reads TGCGCCAGCAGCTTGGCAGGGACTAGTAGGGAGACCCAGTACTTC. Translating it yields CASSLAGTSRETQYF. Drawing the rest from reference TRBV5-1 and TRBJ2-5, the complete variable domain is KAGVTQTPRYLIKTRGQQVTLSCSPISGHRSVSWYQQTPGQGLQFLFEYFSETQRNKGNFPGRFSGRQFSNSRSEMNVSTLELGDSALYLCASSLAGTSRETQYFGPGTRLLVL.

The J gene is TRBJ2-2, the V gene TRBV7-8; D unclear. The CDR3 is 11 amino acids. With 5 bases removed from V and 10 bases from J, the gap between germline ends came to 8 bases. The V gene's germline CDR1 is SGHVS and CDR2 FQNEAQ. The CDR3 DNA is TGTGCCAGCAGCGAACGACTGGAGCTGTTTTTT. Translating it yields CASSERLELFF.

This clonotype was seen many times. The chain carries TRBV29-1 and TRBJ2-7, with TRBD1 matching 9 bases. CDR1 SQVTM and CDR2 ANQGSEA come from the germline V gene. CDR3 length: 16 residues. The V gene end was trimmed by 3 bases and the J gene end by 0 bases; junction bases not matched to a gene: 9. This chain's CDR3 is CSVEAGTGWSSYEQYF. The CDR3 nucleotides read TGCAGCGTTGAGGCCGGGACAGGGTGGAGCTCCTACGAGCAGTACTTC.

This clonotype was counted between two and nine times. This chain links TRBV20-1 with TRBJ1-2, with TRBD1 as a possible D gene (5 bases). Germline V gene data show CDR1 as DFQATT and CDR2 as SNEGSKA (reference sequence). The V and J ends lost 3 bases and 0 bases respectively, with 17 bases between them. The CDR3 extends over 16 amino acids. The CDR3 coding sequence is TGCAGTGCTAGGGGGCGGGACCCCATTACTAACTATGGCTACACCTTC. Protein product: CSARGRDPITNYGYTF.

This clonotype was observed a few times. The J gene is TRBJ2-3, the V gene TRBV18, with 10 bases matching TRBD2. After removal of 6 bases from V and 3 bases from J, the junction contained 3 bases not matched to a gene. This CDR3 is built from 14 residues. Germline loops: CDR1 KGHSH, CDR2 LQKENI. The CDR3 here is CASSQREGTDTQYF. The CDR3 DNA sequence: TGTGCCAGCTCCCAGCGGGAGGGGACAGATACGCAGTATTTT.

Many counts were recorded for this clonotype. The CDR3 DNA is TGCAGTGCGGGGGTCGAGGGTCGTGGGGGAAAACTGTTTTTT. Residues: CSAGVEGRGGKLFF. The chain joins TRBV20-1 to TRBJ1-4; possibly TRBD1 for D (5 bases). Germline lookup yields CDR1 DFQATT and CDR2 SNEGSKA (reference sequence). This CDR3 is 14 amino acids long. V lost 6 bases, J lost 10 bases, and 21 bases lay in between.

This clonotype was observed a few times. The chain recombines TRBV5-1 with TRBJ2-3, with 8 bases fitting TRBD2. The trim removed 0 bases at V and 6 bases at J, leaving 6 bases unmatched. Germline CDR1 reads SGHRS; CDR2 reads YFSETQ. The CDR3 totals 15 residues. The CDR3: CASSLAASGSDTQYF. The CDR3 DNA reads as TGCGCCAGCAGCTTGGCCGCGAGCGGGAGTGATACGCAGTATTTT.